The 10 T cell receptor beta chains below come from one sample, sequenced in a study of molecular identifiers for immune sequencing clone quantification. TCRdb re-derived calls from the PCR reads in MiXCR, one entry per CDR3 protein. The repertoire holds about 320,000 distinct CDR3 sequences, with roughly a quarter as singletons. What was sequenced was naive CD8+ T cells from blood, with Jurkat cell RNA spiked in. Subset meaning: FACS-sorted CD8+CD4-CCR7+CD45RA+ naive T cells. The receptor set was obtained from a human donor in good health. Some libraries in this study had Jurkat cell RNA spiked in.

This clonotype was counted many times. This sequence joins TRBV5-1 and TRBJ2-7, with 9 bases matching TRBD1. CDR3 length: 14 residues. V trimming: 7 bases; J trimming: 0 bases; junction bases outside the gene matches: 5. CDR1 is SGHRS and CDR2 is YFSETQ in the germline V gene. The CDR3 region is CASRSDRGSYEQYF. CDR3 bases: TGCGCCAGCCGATCGGACAGGGGCTCCTACGAGCAGTACTTC.

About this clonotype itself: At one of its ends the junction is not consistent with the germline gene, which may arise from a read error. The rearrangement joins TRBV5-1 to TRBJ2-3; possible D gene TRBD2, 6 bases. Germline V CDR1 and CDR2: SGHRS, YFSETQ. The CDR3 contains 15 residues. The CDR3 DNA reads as TGCGACAGCGCGGAGGAGGGAGCGAGGGTAGATACGCAGTATTTT. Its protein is CDSAEEGARVDTQYF.

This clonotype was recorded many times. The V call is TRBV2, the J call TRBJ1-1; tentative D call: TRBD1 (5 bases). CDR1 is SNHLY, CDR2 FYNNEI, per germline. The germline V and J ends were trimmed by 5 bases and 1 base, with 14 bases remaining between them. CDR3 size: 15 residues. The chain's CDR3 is CASSWDPNSNTEAFF. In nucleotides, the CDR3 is TGTGCCAGCAGTTGGGACCCCAACTCGAACACTGAAGCTTTCTTT.

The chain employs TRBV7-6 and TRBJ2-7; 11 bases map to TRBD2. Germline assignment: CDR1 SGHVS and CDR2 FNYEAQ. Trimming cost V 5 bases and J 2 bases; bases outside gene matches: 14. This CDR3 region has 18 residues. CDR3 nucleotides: TGTGCCAGCAGCCCGGGACTAGCGGAAACCTACCTTACCTACGAGCAGTACTTC. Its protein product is CASSPGLAETYLTYEQYF.

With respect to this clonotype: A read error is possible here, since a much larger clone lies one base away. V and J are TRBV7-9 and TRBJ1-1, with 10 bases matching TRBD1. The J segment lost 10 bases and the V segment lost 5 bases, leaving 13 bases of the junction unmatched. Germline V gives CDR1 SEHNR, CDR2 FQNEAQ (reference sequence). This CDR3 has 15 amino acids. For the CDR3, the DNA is TGTGCCAGCAGCGGAATAAGGACAGGGGGGGTTGTAGCTTTCTTT. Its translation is CASSGIRTGGVVAFF.

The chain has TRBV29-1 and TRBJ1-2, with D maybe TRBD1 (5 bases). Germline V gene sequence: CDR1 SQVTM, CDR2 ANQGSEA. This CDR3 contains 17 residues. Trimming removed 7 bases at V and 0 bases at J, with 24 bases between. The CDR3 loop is CSAGNVTESLANYGYTF. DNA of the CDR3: TGCAGCGCGGGGAATGTGACAGAGTCTTTAGCTAACTATGGCTACACCTTC.

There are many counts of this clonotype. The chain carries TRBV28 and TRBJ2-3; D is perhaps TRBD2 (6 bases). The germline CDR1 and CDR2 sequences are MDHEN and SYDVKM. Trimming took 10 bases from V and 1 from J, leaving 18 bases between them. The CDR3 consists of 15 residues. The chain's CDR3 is CANTPGVLGTDTQYF. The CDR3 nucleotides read TGTGCCAACACCCCGGGGGTCTTAGGCACAGATACGCAGTATTTT. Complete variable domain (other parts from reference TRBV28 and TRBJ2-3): DVKVTQSSRYLVKRTGEKVFLECVQDMDHENMFWYRQDPGLGLRLIYFSYDVKMKEKGDIPEGYSVSREKKERFSLILESASTNQTSMYLCANTPGVLGTDTQYFGPGTRLTVL.

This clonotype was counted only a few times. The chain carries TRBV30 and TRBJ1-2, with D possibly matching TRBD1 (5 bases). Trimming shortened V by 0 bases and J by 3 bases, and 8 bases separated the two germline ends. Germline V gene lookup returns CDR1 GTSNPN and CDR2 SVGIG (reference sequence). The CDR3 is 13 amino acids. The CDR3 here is CAWSVEGYYGYTF. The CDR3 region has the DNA TGTGCCTGGAGTGTTGAGGGGTACTATGGCTACACCTTC.

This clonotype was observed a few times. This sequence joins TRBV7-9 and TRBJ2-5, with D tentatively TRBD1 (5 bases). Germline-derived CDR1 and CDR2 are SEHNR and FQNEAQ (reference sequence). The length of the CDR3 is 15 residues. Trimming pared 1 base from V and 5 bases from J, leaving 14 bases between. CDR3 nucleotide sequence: TGTGCCAGCAGCTTAGTCCCAGGGTACGAGGAGACCCAGTACTTC. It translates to CASSLVPGYEETQYF.

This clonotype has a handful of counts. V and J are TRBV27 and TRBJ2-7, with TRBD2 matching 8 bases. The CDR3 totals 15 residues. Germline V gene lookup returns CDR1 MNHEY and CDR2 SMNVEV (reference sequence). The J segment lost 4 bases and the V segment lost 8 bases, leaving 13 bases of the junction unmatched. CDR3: CASRQTGTSLYEQYF. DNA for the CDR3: TGTGCCAGCCGTCAAACCGGGACTAGTTTGTACGAGCAGTACTTC.